This entry lists 8 T cell receptor beta chains sequenced from one sample in a study of blood T cells in healthy people across ages. The second PCR ran about 7 to 12 cycles with a sample-barcoded 5' primer and J-beta primers. MiXCR, run by TCRdb on the 5' RACE reads, gives a single entry per CDR3 protein. The sample holds 750,000 to 950,000 distinct CDR3 sequences, 25% to 35% seen once. These data also formed part of another study, on T cells of mothers and their children.

Specimen: blood. The receptors originated from a woman in her thirties or forties in good health.

The CDR3 DNA reads as TGTGCCAGCAGCGTAGTAACGACGGGCGAGCAGTACTTC. Translation gives CASSVVTTGEQYF. The chain combines TRBV7-6 with TRBJ2-7; D gene uncertain. Germline V gives CDR1 SGHVS, CDR2 FNYEAQ. The CDR3 length is 13 residues. The V end was cut by 5 bases, the J end by 6 bases, with 14 bases between.

This clonotype has only one observation. This may be a read error, as it is one base from a much larger clone. No conserved phenylalanine or tryptophan ends this CDR3, so it is likely a read error. The chain is built from TRBV3-1 and TRBJ2-7, with a possible D match to TRBD1 (5 bases). Germline V gene data show CDR1 as LGHDT and CDR2 as YNNKEL (reference sequence). The CDR3 consists of 15 residues. V gave up 6 bases and J gave up 3 bases, with 18 bases separating them. CDR3 residues: CASSPGHVLNYEQYL. The CDR3 bases are TGTGCCAGCAGTCCCGGACACGTACTAAACTACGAGCAGTACTTA.

The rearrangement links TRBV11-2 to TRBJ1-1; no firm D call. The CDR3 extends over 12 amino acids. Germline assignment: CDR1 SGHAT and CDR2 FQNNGV. The germline V and J ends were trimmed by 11 bases and 1 base, with 11 bases remaining between them. CDR3 nucleotide sequence: TGTGCCGGAGGATTGGGGAACACTGAAGCTTTCTTT. It codes for CAGGLGNTEAFF.

J is TRBJ1-4 and V is TRBV6-2 or TRBV6-3, with D possibly being TRBD1 (5 bases). Between the trimmed V and J ends, which lost 1 base and 4 bases, there was a span of 13 bases. The germline gives CDR1 MNHEY, CDR2 SVGEGT. This CDR3 region has 16 residues. The CDR3 loop is CASSYLRQTNNEKLFF. In nucleotides, the CDR3 is TGTGCCAGCAGTTACTTACGACAGACAAATAATGAAAAACTGTTTTTT.

The V call is TRBV3-1, the J call TRBJ2-1; D is uncertain. CDR3 length: 15 amino acids. Trimming shortened V by 1 base and J by 0 bases, and 7 bases separated the two germline ends. Germline V gene lookup returns CDR1 LGHDT and CDR2 YNNKEL (reference sequence). Here the CDR3 reads CASSQGTLSYNEQFF. The CDR3 DNA reads as TGTGCCAGCAGCCAAGGGACCCTCTCCTACAATGAGCAGTTCTTC.

This clonotype was seen a handful of times. V usage is TRBV28 and J usage is TRBJ2-5, with D possibly called TRBD1 or TRBD2 (5 bases each). V was pared by 2 bases and J by 7 bases, with 14 bases between. The CDR3 has 14 amino acids. Germline values: CDR1 MDHEN, CDR2 SYDVKM. CDR3 sequence: CASSLRDLSMTQYF. Here the CDR3 DNA reads TGTGCCAGCAGTTTAAGGGACCTTTCCATGACCCAGTACTTC.

The sample holds one count of this clonotype. The CDR3 reads CASSLEMGEQFF. The CDR3 coding sequence is TGTGCCAGCAGCTTAGAGATGGGAGAGCAGTTCTTC. This chain uses TRBV13 with TRBJ2-1; D call uncertain. The CDR3 totals 12 residues. The V gene's germline CDR1 is PRHDT and CDR2 FYEKMQ (reference sequence). Trimming took 1 base from V and 10 from J, leaving 8 bases between them. Filled out from reference TRBV13 and TRBJ2-1, the complete variable domain reads AAGVIQSPRHLIKEKRETATLKCYPIPRHDTVYWYQQGPGQDPQFLISFYEKMQSDKGSIPDRFSAQQFSDYHSELNMSSLELGDSALYFCASSLEMGEQFFGPGTRLTVL.

V usage is TRBV5-1 and J usage is TRBJ2-5, with 7 positions matching TRBD2. This CDR3 is 17 amino acids long. Trimming removed 0 bases from V and 5 bases from J; junction bases left unmatched: 13. CDR1 is SGHRS, CDR2 YFSETQ, per germline. The CDR3 loop is CASSLAFSSGTGETQYF. The DNA of the CDR3 is TGCGCCAGCAGCTTGGCCTTTTCTAGCGGAACGGGGGAGACCCAGTACTTC.